The 21 T cell receptor beta chains below all came from one sample that was sequenced in a study of blood T cell repertoires in COVID-19. Assay: immunoSEQ multiplex PCR; the TCRdb copy retains only in-frame clones and omits some. The sample holds fewer than 65,000 clones, around 93% seen once. The sequenced material came from peripheral blood. Every receptor here comes from a woman aged 55-69 years with active or convalescent COVID-19.

This chain uses TRBV5-4 with TRBJ1-4, with TRBD1 matching 7 bases. The CDR3 length is 14 residues. The junction had 4 bases not matched to a gene; V was cut back by 4 bases and J by 4 bases. Germline CDR1 is SGHNT and CDR2 is YYREEE (reference sequence). The CDR3 region is CASSVGQLNEKLFF. CDR3 bases: TGTGCCAGCAGCGTGGGACAGCTTAATGAAAAACTGTTTTTT.

This rearrangement joins TRBV7-2 to TRBJ1-2; possibly TRBD1 for D (6 bases). Germline-derived CDR1 and CDR2 are SGHTA and FQGNSA. This CDR3 contains 15 residues. V was pared by 3 bases and J by 4 bases, with 15 bases between. CDR3 amino acids: CASSFGDKGSYGYTF. CDR3 DNA: TGTGCCAGCAGCTTCGGGGACAAGGGCTCCTATGGCTACACCTTC.

V gene TRBV27 combines with J gene TRBJ1-6; TRBD1 is a possible D gene (6 bases). This CDR3 has 13 residues. Trimming shortened V by 3 bases and J by 9 bases, and 9 bases separated the two germline ends. Germline values: CDR1 MNHEY, CDR2 SMNVEV (reference sequence). CDR3 sequence (DNA): TGTGCCAGCAGTTTGGGGGCCCTTTCACCCCTCCACTTT. It yields the protein CASSLGALSPLHF.

This chain connects TRBV5-1 to TRBJ1-1; a weak D match, TRBD1 (6 bases). The CDR3 consists of 14 residues. Trimming took 4 bases from V and 0 from J, leaving 10 bases between them. Germline loops: CDR1 SGHRS, CDR2 YFSETQ. CDR3 DNA: TGCGCCAGCAGCGGGGGCAGGCTGAACACTGAAGCTTTCTTT. Its protein product is CASSGGRLNTEAFF.

V gene TRBV20-1 combines with J gene TRBJ2-1; 7 positions agree with TRBD2. Germline V gives CDR1 DFQATT, CDR2 SNEGSKA (reference sequence). The CDR3 has 13 amino acids. The V segment lost 3 bases and the J segment 6 bases; nucleotides outside the gene matches: 5. CDR3 region: CSASGEGSNEQFF. As DNA, the CDR3 is TGCAGTGCTAGTGGGGAGGGGAGCAATGAGCAGTTCTTC.

The chain links TRBV5-1 to TRBJ2-3; a weak D match, TRBD1 (6 bases). CDR1 SGHRS and CDR2 YFSETQ come from the germline V gene. This CDR3 has 15 amino acids. V dropped 7 bases and J dropped 2 bases, with 17 bases sitting between them. CDR3 in amino acids: CASRQQGHPTDTQYF. For the CDR3, the DNA is TGCGCCAGCCGACAACAGGGACACCCCACAGATACGCAGTATTTT. Drawing the rest from reference TRBV5-1 and TRBJ2-3, the complete variable domain is KAGVTQTPRYLIKTRGQQVTLSCSPISGHRSVSWYQQTPGQGLQFLFEYFSETQRNKGNFPGRFSGRQFSNSRSEMNVSTLELGDSALYLCASRQQGHPTDTQYFGPGTRLTVL.

This rearrangement joins TRBV6-4 to TRBJ1-2; D gene unclear. V was pared by 2 bases and J by 1 base, with 11 bases between. This CDR3 comprises 15 residues. Germline lookup yields CDR1 MRHNA and CDR2 SNTAGT. In DNA form, the CDR3 reads TGTGCCAGCAGTGACCCGTCGGGGATTAACTATGGCTACACCTTC. Its protein product is CASSDPSGINYGYTF.

This rearrangement joins TRBV11-3 to TRBJ2-5; weak D call: TRBD2 (7 bases). The length of the CDR3 is 16 residues. CDR1 is SGHNT and CDR2 is YENEEA in the germline V gene. Trimming cost V 1 base and J 3 bases, with 15 bases left between them. The CDR3 nucleotides are TGTGCCAGCAGCTTAGGGTCTGGGGGGGCTAAAGAGACCCAGTACTTC. It specifies CASSLGSGGAKETQYF.

The chain couples TRBV6-2 or TRBV6-3 to TRBJ2-1; the match to TRBD2 covers 8 bases. The CDR3 has 15 residues. The trim removed 0 bases at V and 6 bases at J, leaving 4 bases unmatched. The germline V gene has CDR1 MNHEY and CDR2 SVGEGT. DNA for the CDR3: TGTGCCAGCAGTTACTCAGGACTAGCAGTCAATGAGCAGTTCTTC. Its protein is CASSYSGLAVNEQFF.

The rearrangement joins TRBV6-1 to TRBJ1-1, with D tentatively TRBD1 (6 bases). The CDR3 runs 14 residues. Germline assignment: CDR1 MNHNS and CDR2 SASEGT. The V end lost 3 bases, the J end lost 1 base, and 9 bases lay between the germline ends. The CDR3 reads CASSDLRGNTEAFF. The CDR3 region has the DNA TGTGCCAGCAGTGACCTCAGGGGGAACACTGAAGCTTTCTTT.

CDR3 sequence (DNA): TGTGCCAGCAGAACGGCAGGGGATACTCAGCCCCAGCATTTT. Translated, it gives CASRTAGDTQPQHF. The rearrangement joins TRBV6-6 to TRBJ1-5, with D perhaps matching TRBD1 (6 bases). The CDR3 spans 14 residues. V was shortened by 6 bases and J by 6 bases, with 15 bases between the two germline ends. Germline values: CDR1 MNHNY, CDR2 SVGAGI (reference sequence).

The rearrangement links TRBV11-2 to TRBJ2-1, with TRBD2 matching 7 bases. Germline lookup yields CDR1 SGHAT and CDR2 FQNNGV. The CDR3 extends over 12 amino acids. Trimming removed 4 bases from V and 15 bases from J; junction bases left unmatched: 9. CDR3 region: CASSSRGEKGFF. CDR3 DNA: TGTGCCAGCAGCTCCCGGGGGGAGAAGGGGTTCTTC.

V gene TRBV6-4 combines with J gene TRBJ2-3, with D perhaps matching TRBD2 (6 bases). Germline V CDR1 and CDR2: MRHNA, SNTAGT. V lost 6 bases, J lost 2 bases, and 15 bases lay in between. The CDR3 contains 15 residues. CDR3 in amino acids: CASSLFGGNTDTQYF. The CDR3 nucleotides read TGTGCCAGCAGCTTATTTGGAGGGAACACAGATACGCAGTATTTT.

V gene TRBV5-5 combines with J gene TRBJ2-1; D is uncertain. With 0 bases removed from V and 7 bases from J, the gap between germline ends came to 5 bases. Germline-derived CDR1 and CDR2 are SGHKS and YYEKEE (reference sequence). There are 12 residues in the CDR3. CDR3 in DNA: TGTGCCAGCAGCTTGGGAGGAAATGAGCAGTTCTTC. Its translation: CASSLGGNEQFF.

The V and J genes are TRBV24-1 and TRBJ2-3; possibly TRBD2 for D (6 bases). CDR1 and CDR2 from the germline V gene are KGHDR and SFDVKD. V lost 3 bases, J lost 2 bases, and 14 bases lay in between. This CDR3 is 16 amino acids long. CDR3 protein: CATSDAEGFVTDTQYF. The CDR3 coding sequence is TGTGCCACCAGTGATGCGGAGGGGTTCGTCACAGATACGCAGTATTTT.

V gene TRBV19 combines with J gene TRBJ2-3; unclear D gene. CDR1 is LNHDA, CDR2 SQIVND, per germline (reference sequence). This CDR3 spans 13 amino acids. V gave up 6 bases and J gave up 0 bases, with 7 bases separating them. The CDR3 loop is CASRKTSTDTQYF. The CDR3 nucleotides read TGTGCCAGTAGAAAAACTAGCACAGATACGCAGTATTTT.

V and J are TRBV7-3 and TRBJ1-2; D unresolved. V lost 5 bases to trimming and J lost 6 bases, with 13 bases between them. The V gene's germline CDR1 is SGHTA and CDR2 FQGTGA. The length of the CDR3 is 13 residues. The CDR3 sequence is CASSPRRGNGYTF. The CDR3 nucleotides read TGTGCCAGCAGCCCCCGTCGGGGAAATGGCTACACCTTC.

This chain links TRBV5-1 with TRBJ2-1; no definite D call. V was shortened by 3 bases and J by 4 bases, with 17 bases between the two germline ends. The germline CDR1 and CDR2 sequences are SGHRS and YFSETQ. The CDR3 length is 16 residues. The CDR3 nucleotides are TGCGCCAGCAGCTCGGATAAGACTCCACCTTACAATGAGCAGTTCTTC. Encoded protein: CASSSDKTPPYNEQFF.

The chain links TRBV4-2 to TRBJ2-1, with D perhaps matching TRBD2 (6 bases). CDR1 and CDR2 (germline): LGHNA, YNFKEQ. The CDR3 loop spans 13 amino acids. V was trimmed by 1 base and J by 9 bases, leaving 10 bases between them. The CDR3: CASSQVAGGEQFF. The CDR3 DNA sequence: TGTGCCAGCAGCCAAGTGGCCGGGGGTGAGCAGTTCTTC.

The rearrangement links TRBV2 to TRBJ2-1, with D possibly TRBD2 on 6 matching bases. Looked up from germline, CDR1 is SNHLY and CDR2 is FYNNEI. V dropped 6 bases and J dropped 4 bases, with 13 bases sitting between them. The CDR3 length is 14 residues. The CDR3 region has the DNA TGTGCCAGCAGCTCCCTACGGGGGTACAATGAGCAGTTCTTC. Its translation is CASSSLRGYNEQFF.

This clone was counted a few times. This CDR3 is CASSFRAYGYTF. The CDR3, as DNA: TGTGCCAGCAGTTTCAGGGCCTATGGCTACACCTTC. The rearrangement joins TRBV27 to TRBJ1-2, with D possibly TRBD1 on 5 matching bases. The CDR3 is 12 residues long. Germline lookup yields CDR1 MNHEY and CDR2 SMNVEV (reference sequence). V lost 3 bases to trimming and J lost 4 bases, with 6 bases between them.